This is a list of T cell receptor beta chains from one sample in a study of shared clonotypes between healthy human individuals. Profiled with immunoSEQ multiplex PCR; TCRdb holds only in-frame clones, not every one. The sample consists of around 2,100,000 clones, about 95% of them appearing once. What was sequenced was naive CD8+ T cells sorted from blood. All receptors derive from a young man in good health. Each CDR3 is given with its conserved first and last residue. D genes are given only for firm matches. Clone size appears in some rows only: once, few, many, or a class for an expanded clone.

j_call clone_size v_call d_call cdr3_nt cdr3_aa
TRBJ1-1 . TRBV27 . TGTGCCAGCAGTTTATCAGGACTTCCTAACACTGAAGCTTTCTTT CASSLSGLPNTEAFF
TRBJ1-5 . TRBV11-2 . TGTGCCAGCAGCTTGGGTTTGGAAGGGAATCAGCCCCAGCATTTT CASSLGLEGNQPQHF
TRBJ2-7 . TRBV27 TRBD1 TGTGCCAGCAGTTACAGGGGGACTGGGGACGAGCAGTACTTC CASSYRGTGDEQYF
TRBJ1-1 . TRBV6-5 . TGTGCCAGCAGTTACGGCCTCGGGGCGGTCACTGAAGCTTTCTTT CASSYGLGAVTEAFF
TRBJ2-3 . TRBV5-6 TRBD2 TGTGCCAGCAGCTTGGGGCATCTAGCGGGAATGACGCAGTATTTT CASSLGHLAGMTQYF
TRBJ2-1 . TRBV4-1 TRBD2 TGCGCCAGCAGCCAAGACCCAGCGGGAGGGCCGCAGCGGTTCTTC CASSQDPAGGPQRFF
TRBJ2-7 . TRBV5-4 TRBD2 TGTGCCAGCAGCGGCACCGACGGGGCACTAGCGGGCCCCTACGAGCAGTACTTC CASSGTDGALAGPYEQYF
TRBJ1-6 . TRBV29-1 . TGCAGCGCCTCGTGGGACTCTGCCACCCTCCACTTT CSASWDSATLHF
TRBJ1-4 once TRBV6-5 . TGTGCCAGCAGTTACTTCCCGGGGGGGGAAGGTGAAAAACTGTTTTTT CASSYFPGGEGEKLFF
TRBJ2-7 once TRBV11-2 . TGTGCCGTCTTACAGGTCCCCCGCTACGAGCAGTACTTC CAVLQVPRYEQYF
TRBJ2-2 . TRBV5-4 . TGTGCCAGCAGTCCGAGAGGCCCCGGGGAGCTGTTTTTT CASSPRGPGELFF
TRBJ2-2 . TRBV5-6 . TGTGCCAGCAACTTGGACGGTCCGACCGGGGAGCTGTTTTTT CASNLDGPTGELFF
TRBJ2-7 . TRBV18 TRBD1 TGTGCCAGCTCACCCCCGGGACAGGGGGTTAACGAGCAGTACTTC CASSPPGQGVNEQYF
TRBJ2-7 . TRBV5-6 TRBD2 TGTGCCAGCAGCTCCGGACTAGCGGGAGGGCCTTACGACGAGCAGTACTTC CASSSGLAGGPYDEQYF
TRBJ2-1 . TRBV9 TRBD2 TGTGCCAGCAGCGTAGGGCTAGCGGGAGGCTCGAGCTCCTACAATGAGCAGTTCTTC CASSVGLAGGSSSYNEQFF
TRBJ2-7 . TRBV13 TRBD2 TGTGCCAGCAGCTTGGAGCGGGGCTCCTACGAGCAGTACTTC CASSLERGSYEQYF
TRBJ2-2 . TRBV7-6 . TGTGCCAGCAGCTTACGGGAACTCACCGGGGAGCTGTTTTTT CASSLRELTGELFF
TRBJ2-7 . TRBV5-4 . TGTGCCAGCAGCTTGGACAAGACCTACGAGCAGTACTTC CASSLDKTYEQYF
TRBJ2-2 . TRBV6-5 . TGTGCCAGCAGTGCTCGTCAGGCGGGGACCGGGGAGCTGTTTTTT CASSARQAGTGELFF
TRBJ2-5 . TRBV9 . TGTGCCAGCAGCGATCGGGAGACCCAGTACTTC CASSDRETQYF
TRBJ2-7 . TRBV5-5 . TGTGCCAGCAGCTTGGCCTCGCAAACCTACGAGCAGTACTTC CASSLASQTYEQYF
TRBJ2-5 . TRBV4-1 TRBD2 TGCGCCAGCAGCCAAATGGGGGGGGGACAAGAGACCCAGTACTTC CASSQMGGGQETQYF
TRBJ2-7 . TRBV4-1 TRBD1 TGCGCCAGCAGCCAAGGGGGTCCGGGACAGGGCTTCTACGAGCAGTACTTC CASSQGGPGQGFYEQYF
TRBJ1-1 . TRBV28 TRBD1 TGTGCCAGCAGTCCGGACAGGGCAATTGCTGAAGCTTTCTTT CASSPDRAIAEAFF
TRBJ2-7 . TRBV7-9 . TGTGCCAGCAGCTCCCCCCGGACAACCTACGAGCAGTACTTC CASSSPRTTYEQYF
TRBJ2-5 once TRBV9 . TGTGCCAGCAGCGTAGATCCTTTAGAGACCCAGTACTTC CASSVDPLETQYF
TRBJ1-5 . TRBV18 . TGTGCCAGCTCACCAGAACTCTATAGCAATCAGCCCCAGCATTTT CASSPELYSNQPQHF
TRBJ1-5 . TRBV28 TRBD1 TGTGCCAGCGAGTTTTGGACAGGGGGCTCTCTCAATCAGCCCCAGCATTTT CASEFWTGGSLNQPQHF
TRBJ1-1 . TRBV30 . TGTGCCTGGAGTGTAATGATTCGGGCCACTGAAGCTTTCTTT CAWSVMIRATEAFF
TRBJ2-7 . TRBV6-1 . TGTGCCAGCAGTGACCAGTACGAGCAGTACTTC CASSDQYEQYF
TRBJ1-4 . TRBV30 . TGTGCCTGGTCGGCAGGGGAAAATGAAAAACTGTTTTTT CAWSAGENEKLFF
TRBJ1-2 . TRBV9 . TGTGCCAGCAGCGTACAGGGTAATCTGGGCTACACCTTC CASSVQGNLGYTF
TRBJ1-2 . TRBV13 . TGTGCCAGCAGCTTAGGCCCAGGGGATCCGGATGGCTACACCTTC CASSLGPGDPDGYTF
TRBJ2-3 . TRBV7-9 . TGTGCCAGCAGCTTAGTAGGCCAGGGAGGAACAGATACGCAGTATTTT CASSLVGQGGTDTQYF
TRBJ2-7 . TRBV5-1 . TGCGCCAGCAGCTCGTGGACAGAGGCCTACGAGCAGTACTTC CASSSWTEAYEQYF
TRBJ1-4 . TRBV9 . TGTGCCAGCAGCGTAGGTTCAGCAAGTATTAATGAAAAACTGTTTTTT CASSVGSASINEKLFF
TRBJ2-7 . TRBV4-1 . TGCGCCAGCAGCCAACAGGGGATTGGGTCCTACGAGCAGTACTTC CASSQQGIGSYEQYF
TRBJ2-1 . TRBV25-1 . TGTGCCAGCAGTAAGGAAGAGGGGGGGAATGAGCAGTTCTTC CASSKEEGGNEQFF
TRBJ1-4 . TRBV28 TRBD1 TGTGCCAGCAGTCTTCGGGACAGTCATAATGAAAAACTGTTTTTT CASSLRDSHNEKLFF
TRBJ2-7 . TRBV5-5 . TGTGCCAGCAGCTTGGCGGGCGGGGAAACCTACGAGCAGTACTTC CASSLAGGETYEQYF
TRBJ1-2 once TRBV5-1 . TGCGCCAGCAGCTTGGATCTAGGGAGCTATGGCTACACCTTC CASSLDLGSYGYTF